The 17 T cell receptor beta chains in this list originate from one sample, sequenced in a study of Graves' ophthalmopathy and Graves' hyperthyroidism. The sequenced template was RNA, covering the TCR beta CDR3 region. Following a first-round RT-PCR that used HTBI primers, a second-round multiplex PCR was carried out. MiXCR, run by TCRdb on the multiplex PCR reads, gives a single entry per CDR3 protein. The data show around 1.1 million distinct CDR3 sequences, with about 38% seen just once and around 10% held by the top ten. Sequencing was done on a sample of peripheral blood or thyroid tissue (not recorded which). The receptors shown here come from an adult man with Graves' hyperthyroidism.

This clonotype was seen many times. The chain recombines TRBV9 with TRBJ2-7; no definite D call. Trimming cost V 0 bases and J 3 bases, with 7 bases left between them. The length of the CDR3 is 13 residues. CDR1 is SGDLS and CDR2 is YYNGEE in the germline V gene. The CDR3 is CASSVVALYEQYF. As DNA, the CDR3 is TGTGCCAGCAGCGTAGTAGCCCTCTACGAGCAGTACTTC. Combining the CDR3 with reference TRBV9 and TRBJ2-7 gives the whole variable domain DSGVTQTPKHLITATGQRVTLRCSPRSGDLSVYWYQQSLDQGLQFLIQYYNGEERAKGNILERFSAQQFPDLHSELNLSSLELGDSALYFCASSVVALYEQYFGPGTRLTVT.

Regarding this clonotype: A much bigger clone sits one base away, suggesting this may be a read error. The rearrangement uses TRBV20-1 and TRBJ1-5; 7 bases map to TRBD1. Germline V gene data show CDR1 as DFQATT and CDR2 as SNEGSKA (reference sequence). The CDR3 spans 14 residues. The J segment lost 2 bases and the V segment lost 8 bases, leaving 9 bases of the junction unmatched. The CDR3 DNA reads TGCAGTACCAGACAGGGTTCGGGCAATCAGCCCCAGCATTTT. Encoded protein: CSTRQGSGNQPQHF.

On this clonotype: Just one base apart from a much larger clone, this may be a read error. The chain uses TRBV5-4 and TRBJ2-7; TRBD2 agrees at 10 bases. Germline V gene lookup returns CDR1 SGHNT and CDR2 YYREEE (reference sequence). The CDR3 loop spans 17 amino acids. J gave up 2 bases and V 4 bases, and 12 bases lay outside the gene matches. The CDR3 here is CASSQAPSGRSPYEQYF. DNA for the CDR3: TGTGCCAGCAGCCAAGCCCCTAGCGGGAGATCCCCCTACGAGCAGTACTTC.

The J gene is TRBJ2-2, the V gene TRBV20-1, with 10 bases matching TRBD2. The CDR3 has 15 residues. The germline V gene has CDR1 DFQATT and CDR2 SNEGSKA (reference sequence). V shed 4 bases and J 2 bases; nucleotides not matched to a gene: 4. CDR3 DNA sequence: TGCAGTGCTAATAGCGGGGGGACCAACACCGGGGAGCTGTTTTTT. This gives the protein CSANSGGTNTGELFF.

The chain uses TRBV20-1 and TRBJ2-7; 10 bases align to TRBD1. V lost 0 bases and J lost 2; bases outside the gene matches: 10. The CDR3 is 17 residues long. CDR1 DFQATT and CDR2 SNEGSKA come from the germline V gene (reference sequence). CDR3 in DNA: TGCAGTGCTAGAGAGCCGGGACAGGGGTTAAGTCCCTACGAGCAGTACTTC. Its translation is CSAREPGQGLSPYEQYF.

This clonotype was seen many times. This chain links TRBV12-3 or TRBV12-4 with TRBJ1-5; D is perhaps TRBD1 (5 bases). Trimming left V 1 base short and J 2 bases short, with 12 bases between. The CDR3 has 16 residues. CDR3 in DNA: TGTGCCAGCAGTTTAGACGAGGGGCATGGCAATCAGCCCCAGCATTTT. Its protein product is CASSLDEGHGNQPQHF.

Turning to this clonotype: Being one base from a much bigger clone, this may be a read error. The genes are TRBV28 and TRBJ2-7, with TRBD1 matching over 10 bases. This CDR3 region has 14 residues. Germline V CDR1 and CDR2: MDHEN, SYDVKM. J was trimmed by 2 bases and V by 6 bases; bases with no gene match: 4. CDR3 loop: CASRGTGAPYEQYF. In DNA, the CDR3 is TGTGCCAGCAGAGGGACAGGGGCCCCCTACGAGCAGTACTTC.

Many counts were recorded for this clonotype. This chain links TRBV7-2 with TRBJ1-4; D uncertain. V lost 6 bases and J 7 bases, leaving 12 bases between the germline ends. CDR3 length: 13 residues. The germline CDR1 and CDR2 sequences are SGHTA and FQGNSA. For the CDR3, the DNA is TGTGCCAGCAGGGGCCTTGGGAGTGAAAAACTGTTTTTT. Its translation is CASRGLGSEKLFF.

This chain joins TRBV10-3 and TRBJ1-1, with D perhaps matching TRBD1 (6 bases). Germline lookup yields CDR1 ENHRY and CDR2 SYGVKD. Trimming took 10 bases from V and 5 from J, leaving 11 bases between them. CDR3 length equals 11 residues. The CDR3 DNA is TGTGCCAGCATGACAGGTACTGAAGCTTTCTTT. Residues: CASMTGTEAFF.

Many counts were recorded for this clonotype. The chain carries TRBV5-4 and TRBJ2-5; 11 bases line up with TRBD2. Unmatched junction bases numbered 7, after V lost 4 bases and J lost 5 bases. Germline CDR1 and CDR2: SGHNT and YYREEE (reference sequence). The CDR3 has 15 residues. CDR3 region: CASSRRTSGLETQYF. DNA for the CDR3: TGTGCCAGCAGCCGACGGACTAGCGGGCTTGAGACCCAGTACTTC.

The V gene is TRBV10-3, the J gene TRBJ1-2; maybe TRBD1 (5 bases). Trimming removed 6 bases from V and 4 bases from J, with 18 bases in between. Looked up from germline, CDR1 is ENHRY and CDR2 is SYGVKD. The CDR3 spans 15 residues. The CDR3 loop reads CAIREQEGSGYGYTF. CDR3 bases: TGTGCCATCAGGGAACAGGAGGGCTCAGGCTATGGCTACACCTTC.

Details on this clonotype: A much larger clone sits a single nucleotide away, making a read error possible. The rearrangement joins TRBV20-1 to TRBJ2-5; D is possibly TRBD2 (6 bases). The germline CDR1 and CDR2 sequences are DFQATT and SNEGSKA (reference sequence). CDR3 length: 14 residues. Trimming removed 2 bases at V and 4 bases at J, with 14 bases between. CDR3 bases: TGCAGTGCTAGACCCCTAGTGGGAGGAGAGACCCAGTACTTC. It translates to CSARPLVGGETQYF.

Points on this clonotype: A much larger clone is a single base away; this may be a read error. J is TRBJ2-5 and V is TRBV7-2, with D perhaps TRBD1 or TRBD2 (5 bases each). The CDR3 has 18 residues. Germline V gene lookup returns CDR1 SGHTA and CDR2 FQGNSA. CDR3 DNA: TGTGTCAGCAGCCTGGGAAGGTCATGGGGGATTGTGATGGAGACCCAGTACTTC. Protein product: CVSSLGRSWGIVMETQYF. The whole variable domain, remainder taken from reference TRBV7-2 and TRBJ2-5, is GAGVSQSPSNKVTEKGKDVELRCDPISGHTALYWYRQSLGQGLEFLIYFQGNSAPDKSGLPSDRFSAERTGGSVSTLTIQRTQQEDSAVYLCVSSLGRSWGIVMETQYFGPGTRLLVL.

Ten or more counts support this clonotype. The chain recombines TRBV11-2 with TRBJ1-1; D unresolved. The CDR3 sequence is 16 residues long. CDR1 SGHAT and CDR2 FQNNGV come from the germline V gene. V was clipped by 1 base and J by 10 bases, with 22 bases between them. DNA of the CDR3: TGTGCCAGCAGCTTAGTGTGGCAATCTGGCCTAGAGGGAGCTTTCTTT. Protein: CASSLVWQSGLEGAFF.

In this sample, this clonotype turned up once. The chain uses TRBV10-3 and TRBJ1-1, with D possibly being TRBD1 (5 bases). Trimming cost V 6 bases and J 5 bases, with 10 bases left between them. Germline V gene lookup returns CDR1 ENHRY and CDR2 SYGVKD. The CDR3 runs 12 residues. The CDR3 DNA reads TGTGCCATCAGGGGTTGGGGGACTGAAGCTTTCTTT. This codes for CAIRGWGTEAFF.

The chain's CDR3 is CSARAEGPLDTGELFF. CDR3 DNA: TGCAGTGCTAGAGCGGAAGGCCCCTTGGACACCGGGGAGCTGTTTTTT. The chain links TRBV20-1 to TRBJ2-2; D uncertain. V lost 1 base and J 3 bases, leaving 15 bases between the germline ends. The CDR3 spans 16 residues. Germline-derived CDR1 and CDR2 are DFQATT and SNEGSKA (reference sequence).

This chain connects TRBV15 to TRBJ1-1, with a weak D call TRBD1 (5 bases). V was pared by 2 bases and J by 5 bases, with 9 bases between. The CDR3 spans 13 residues. CDR1 is LNHNV, CDR2 YYDKDF, per germline (reference sequence). For the CDR3, the DNA is TGTGCCACCAGCAGAAATGCAGGGACTGAAGCTTTCTTT. Translation gives CATSRNAGTEAFF.